The next 25 T cell receptor beta chains were all read from a single sample in a study of T cells after yellow fever vaccination. One entry per CDR3 protein results from TCRdb running MiXCR on the 5' RACE reads. The sample consists of 340,000 or so distinct CDR3 sequences, roughly an eighth of them appearing once. Source: CD4+ T cells sorted from PBMCs, taken 15 days after the yellow fever booster vaccination. These receptors came from a man aged 18-30 years who received the YFV17D yellow fever vaccine.

This clonotype was recorded a few times. The rearrangement links TRBV3-1 to TRBJ1-6, with D hard to call. V was trimmed by 1 base and J by 10 bases, leaving 11 bases between them. The V gene's germline CDR1 is LGHDT and CDR2 YNNKEL (reference sequence). The CDR3 totals 14 residues. CDR3 coding DNA: TGTGCCAGCAGCCAAGGTCGGGGTGGCTCACCCCTCCACTTT. It yields the protein CASSQGRGGSPLHF.

This chain links TRBV24-1 with TRBJ2-1; 9 nucleotides align to TRBD2. This CDR3 spans 15 amino acids. The V segment lost 5 bases and the J segment 7 bases; nucleotides outside the gene matches: 8. The germline gives CDR1 KGHDR, CDR2 SFDVKD. The DNA for the CDR3 is TGTGCCACCAGTGCCAAAGCGGGGGGACTGAATGAGCAGTTCTTC. It encodes CATSAKAGGLNEQFF.

The chain couples TRBV15 to TRBJ2-7, with D tentatively TRBD1 (6 bases). Germline CDR1 is LNHNV and CDR2 is YYDKDF (reference sequence). This CDR3 contains 13 residues. Between the trimmed V and J ends, which lost 3 bases and 3 bases, there was a span of 9 bases. Here the CDR3 reads CATSSGDIYEQYV. CDR3 DNA sequence: TGTGCCACCAGCAGTGGGGACATCTACGAGCAGTACGTC.

This chain links TRBV5-1 with TRBJ2-1; D gene uncertain. CDR3 length: 12 residues. Deletions cut 2 bases from V and 10 bases from J, with 10 bases between. CDR1 SGHRS and CDR2 YFSETQ come from the germline V gene. CDR3: CASSLSVTEQFF. The CDR3 bases are TGCGCCAGCAGCTTAAGTGTGACAGAGCAGTTCTTC.

V gene TRBV18 combines with J gene TRBJ1-1; D not resolved. Looked up from germline, CDR1 is KGHSH and CDR2 is LQKENI. V gave up 3 bases and J gave up 1 base, with 9 bases separating them. The CDR3 totals 14 residues. CDR3 bases: TGTGCCAGCTCACCGACGAAGGGGAACACTGAAGCTTTCTTT. As protein: CASSPTKGNTEAFF.

This clonotype was seen only a few times. This chain links TRBV18 with TRBJ2-7; possible D gene TRBD1, 5 bases. Germline-derived CDR1 and CDR2 are KGHSH and LQKENI. With 0 bases removed from V and 5 bases from J, the gap between germline ends came to 11 bases. The CDR3 has 14 residues. The CDR3 DNA reads TGTGCCAGCTCACCACCGAATAGGGGTGACGAGCAGTACGTC. Translated: CASSPPNRGDEQYV.

The gene calls are TRBV19 and TRBJ1-1, with unresolved D. CDR1 is LNHDA and CDR2 is SQIVND in the germline V gene (reference sequence). The ends were cut back, 2 bases at V and 9 bases at J, with 7 bases in the middle. This CDR3 has 11 residues. Written as DNA, the CDR3 is TGTGCCAGTAGTATAACGGGGAAAGCTTTCTTT. Its protein product is CASSITGKAFF.

This clonotype was counted between two and nine times. The chain has TRBV7-2 and TRBJ2-5, with 8 nucleotides matching TRBD2. Losses at the gene ends were 3 bases for V and 1 base for J; bases not matched to a gene: 10. The germline V gene encodes CDR1 SGHTA and CDR2 FQGNSA. The CDR3 runs to 17 residues. DNA for the CDR3: TGTGCCAGCAGCTTGGACGGGCTTGCGGGGGGCCAAGAGACCCAGTACTTC. Amino acid sequence: CASSLDGLAGGQETQYF.

The CDR3 loop reads CASSPAGTSLAGELFF. CDR3 nucleotide sequence: TGTGCCAGCAGCCCTGCCGGGACTAGTCTCGCCGGGGAGCTGTTTTTT. This sequence joins TRBV11-3 and TRBJ2-2, with TRBD2 identical over 8 bases. The germline V gene encodes CDR1 SGHNT and CDR2 YENEEA. The CDR3 runs to 16 residues. The junction had 11 bases not matched to a gene; V was cut back by 5 bases and J by 6 bases. Full variable domain (outside the CDR3, taken from reference TRBV11-3 and TRBJ2-2): EAGVVQSPRYKIIEKKQPVAFWCNPISGHNTLYWYLQNLGQGPELLIRYENEEAVDDSQLPKDRFSAERLKGVDSTLKIQPAELGDSAVYLCASSPAGTSLAGELFFGEGSRLTVL.

The table lists this clonotype with a few counts. This chain links TRBV5-1 with TRBJ2-5; TRBD2 might be the D (7 bases). This CDR3 has 15 residues. Trimming left V 0 bases short and J 3 bases short, with 12 bases between. CDR1 and CDR2 from the germline V gene are SGHRS and YFSETQ. The CDR3 loop is CASSLAAGAEETQYF. CDR3 sequence (DNA): TGCGCCAGCAGCTTGGCGGCGGGGGCGGAAGAGACCCAGTACTTC.

This chain links TRBV11-2 with TRBJ2-5, with no clear D. Germline V gene data show CDR1 as SGHAT and CDR2 as FQNNGV. Trimming left V 1 base short and J 5 bases short, with 11 bases between. CDR3 size: 14 residues. Here the CDR3 DNA reads TGTGCCAGCAGCTTAGGGTTTTCTCTTGAGACCCAGTACTTC. Translation: CASSLGFSLETQYF. The full variable domain, rest sourced from reference TRBV11-2 and TRBJ2-5, is EAGVAQSPRYKIIEKRQSVAFWCNPISGHATLYWYQQILGQGPKLLIQFQNNGVVDDSQLPKDRFSAERLKGVDSTLKIQPAKLEDSAVYLCASSLGFSLETQYFGPGTRLLVL.

The chain carries TRBV10-3 and TRBJ1-1; D gene unclear. This CDR3 spans 16 amino acids. Trimming pared 0 bases from V and 0 bases from J, leaving 11 bases between. CDR1 is ENHRY and CDR2 is SYGVKD in the germline V gene. As DNA, the CDR3 is TGTGCCATCAGTGAGTCGGTGAAGGGCCTGAACACTGAAGCTTTCTTT. The encoded protein is CAISESVKGLNTEAFF.

The chain employs TRBV9 and TRBJ2-1; D might be TRBD2 (5 bases). The CDR3 contains 15 residues. Trimming took 0 bases from V and 0 from J, leaving 7 bases between them. The V gene's germline CDR1 is SGDLS and CDR2 YYNGEE. The CDR3 region is CASSVVSGSYNEQFF. CDR3 nucleotide sequence: TGTGCCAGCAGCGTAGTCAGCGGCTCCTACAATGAGCAGTTCTTC.

This clonotype was seen a few times. The chain links TRBV7-9 to TRBJ1-5, with no clear D. The length of the CDR3 is 12 residues. Trimming cost V 5 bases and J 3 bases, with 5 bases left between them. Looked up from germline, CDR1 is SEHNR and CDR2 is FQNEAQ (reference sequence). CDR3 in amino acids: CASSINNQPQHF. The CDR3, as DNA: TGTGCCAGCAGCATTAACAATCAGCCCCAGCATTTT.

In its sample, this clonotype was seen a few times. The rearrangement links TRBV6-2 or TRBV6-3 to TRBJ2-1; 14 bases match TRBD2. Germline V gene data show CDR1 as MNHEY and CDR2 as SVGEGT. The CDR3 is 13 amino acids. V lost 6 bases, J lost 10 bases, and 2 bases stayed unmatched. CDR3 loop: CASSRTSGGEQFF. In DNA form, the CDR3 reads TGTGCCAGCAGCAGGACTAGCGGGGGGGAGCAGTTCTTC.

The V gene is TRBV24-1, the J gene TRBJ2-1; D is undetermined. This CDR3 is built from 16 residues. The germline gives CDR1 KGHDR, CDR2 SFDVKD. The V gene lost 3 bases and the J gene lost 2 bases, with 13 bases spanning the gap. The CDR3 sequence is CATSDPTAKAYNEQFF. For the CDR3, the DNA is TGTGCCACCAGTGATCCTACAGCAAAAGCCTACAATGAGCAGTTCTTC.

The chain is built from TRBV7-2 and TRBJ1-1; D is perhaps TRBD1 (6 bases). The V end lost 3 bases, the J end lost 4 bases, and 12 bases lay between the germline ends. This CDR3 comprises 14 residues. Germline assignment: CDR1 SGHTA and CDR2 FQGNSA. Here the CDR3 DNA reads TGTGCCAGCAGCTTTGGCAGGGGTGGCACTGAAGCTTTCTTT. Protein sequence: CASSFGRGGTEAFF.

The sample holds a few counts of this clonotype. This chain uses TRBV9 with TRBJ2-5; 7 bases are a match to TRBD1. CDR1 is SGDLS, CDR2 YYNGEE, per germline. With V trimmed by 6 bases and J by 2 bases, 10 bases remained unmatched. This CDR3 region has 15 residues. The CDR3 loop reads CASTPAPTGQETQYF. CDR3 DNA sequence: TGTGCCAGCACTCCGGCCCCGACAGGGCAAGAGACCCAGTACTTC. Based on the CDR3 plus reference TRBV9 and TRBJ2-5, the full variable domain is DSGVTQTPKHLITATGQRVTLRCSPRSGDLSVYWYQQSLDQGLQFLIQYYNGEERAKGNILERFSAQQFPDLHSELNLSSLELGDSALYFCASTPAPTGQETQYFGPGTRLLVL.

Only a few counts were recorded for this clonotype. The chain links TRBV4-2 to TRBJ2-5; TRBD2 is a possible D gene (6 bases). CDR3 length equals 14 residues. V was shortened by 2 bases and J by 0 bases, with 7 bases between the two germline ends. Germline V gene data show CDR1 as LGHNA and CDR2 as YNFKEQ. The CDR3 DNA reads TGTGCCAGCAGCCAAAGGGACTACCAAGAGACCCAGTACTTC. Protein product: CASSQRDYQETQYF.

This clonotype was detected a few times. This chain connects TRBV7-2 to TRBJ2-3; TRBD1 aligns across 8 bases. V lost 8 bases to trimming and J lost 4 bases; unmatched junction nucleotides: 8. CDR1 is SGHTA, CDR2 FQGNSA, per germline. The CDR3 runs 14 residues. DNA of the CDR3: TGTGCCAGCCTGGGACAGGATTGGGCAGATACGCAGTATTTT. Its translation: CASLGQDWADTQYF.

This clonotype was seen once. The chain is built from TRBV20-1 and TRBJ2-5; 9 nucleotides line up with TRBD1. CDR3 length: 13 amino acids. The V gene's germline CDR1 is DFQATT and CDR2 SNEGSKA (reference sequence). V dropped 5 bases and J dropped 5; count of bases not matched to a gene: 6. The CDR3 here is CSALDRGEETQYF. The CDR3 nucleotides are TGCAGTGCTTTGGACAGGGGTGAGGAGACCCAGTACTTC.

The rearrangement links TRBV6-5 to TRBJ2-1, with TRBD2 matching 8 bases. The CDR3 loop spans 13 amino acids. CDR1 and CDR2 from the germline V gene are MNHEY and SVGAGI. The junction had 3 bases not matched to a gene; V was cut back by 6 bases and J by 5 bases. The CDR3 reads CASRRGANNEQFF. The DNA of the CDR3 is TGTGCCAGCAGGCGGGGGGCCAACAATGAGCAGTTCTTC.

This clonotype occurred a few times. The gene calls are TRBV20-1 and TRBJ2-1, with TRBD2 matching over 13 bases. This CDR3 has 15 amino acids. CDR1 and CDR2 (germline): DFQATT, SNEGSKA (reference sequence). Trimming cost V 5 bases and J 6 bases; bases outside gene matches: 7. Here the CDR3 reads CSAPQTSGGFNEQFF. CDR3 in DNA: TGCAGTGCTCCCCAGACTAGCGGGGGGTTCAATGAGCAGTTCTTC.

This clonotype was observed a handful of times. The V call is TRBV2, the J call TRBJ1-2, with D uncertain. CDR3 length equals 15 residues. Germline CDR1 and CDR2: SNHLY and FYNNEI. The V and J ends lost 2 bases and 0 bases respectively, with 10 bases between them. CDR3 protein: CASSELGITNYGYTF. CDR3 sequence (DNA): TGTGCCAGCAGTGAACTAGGGATTACTAACTATGGCTACACCTTC.

V is TRBV24-1 and J is TRBJ2-1; D gene ambiguous. The length of the CDR3 is 13 residues. Germline CDR1 and CDR2: KGHDR and SFDVKD. The V gene lost 3 bases and the J gene lost 10 bases, with 12 bases spanning the gap. The CDR3 sequence is CATSDPYLGEQFF. The CDR3 DNA is TGTGCCACCAGTGATCCCTACTTGGGAGAGCAGTTCTTC.